A selection of T cell receptor beta chains follows, all from one sample in a study of cytomegalovirus exposure and HLA in healthy donors. Repertoires were generated with immunoSEQ multiplex PCR, while TCRdb's copy carries only in-frame clones and drops some. The profile covers more than 150,000 clones, with 75% to 80% appearing a single time and around 6% taken by the ten largest. Specimen: PBMCs. The source is a woman aged 25 to 39 in good health and CMV-seropositive. Each CDR3 is given with its conserved first and last residue. A D gene is named only where the DNA matches it firmly. Only part of the rows carry a size: once, few, many, or a class if the clone is expanded.

CDR3 DNA,CDR3 protein,V gene,J gene,clone size,D gene
TGTGCCAGCAGTTACGGGGGCCGCCAGCATTTT,CASSYGGRQHF,TRBV6-5,TRBJ1-5,NA,NA
TGTGCCAGCAGCTCAGGAAACACCGGGGAGCTGTTTTTT,CASSSGNTGELFF,TRBV7-9,TRBJ2-2,NA,NA
TGTGCCAGCAGCCCCGGGGCAGGGGGCCTCTACGAGCAGTACTTC,CASSPGAGGLYEQYF,TRBV9,TRBJ2-7,NA,TRBD1
TGTGCCAGCAGCGCGCCCGGTAGTGTTAGTCTTGAAGATACGCAGTATTTT,CASSAPGSVSLEDTQYF,TRBV9,TRBJ2-3,NA,NA
TGCGCCAACTCTCCTAGCGGGTCGTTAGATGAGCAGTTCTTC,CANSPSGSLDEQFF,TRBV10-2,TRBJ2-1,NA,TRBD2
TGTGCCAGCAGCTTGGGACAGACGAGGAGTGGCTACACCTTC,CASSLGQTRSGYTF,TRBV5-4,TRBJ1-2,NA,NA
TGTGCCAGCAGCAGTTACCGGGGCACTGAAGCTTTCTTT,CASSSYRGTEAFF,TRBV5-8,TRBJ1-1,NA,NA
TGCGCCAGCACCCCTTATGGAGAGCAGCCCCAGCATTTT,CASTPYGEQPQHF,TRBV10-1,TRBJ1-5,NA,NA
TGTGCCAGTAGTCTCACCGACAGGTTTAATCAGCCCCAGCATTTT,CASSLTDRFNQPQHF,TRBV19,TRBJ1-5,few,NA
TGTGCTTGGGGGGAAGGTATGAACACTGAAGCTTTCTTT,CAWGEGMNTEAFF,TRBV15,TRBJ1-1,few,NA
TGTGCCATCAAGCTGGACAGGGCTAATGAGCAGTTCTTC,CAIKLDRANEQFF,TRBV10-3,TRBJ2-1,NA,TRBD1
TGTGCCAGCAGCTACTTGCGAGGGGGATACACTGAAGCTTTCTTT,CASSYLRGGYTEAFF,TRBV28,TRBJ1-1,NA,NA
TGTGCCAGCAGCTTAGACAGGCCCCCCCAAAACTTC,CASSLDRPPQNF,TRBV5-4,TRBJ1-2,NA,NA
TGCAGCGCGACAGGGAACTACGAGCAGTACTTC,CSATGNYEQYF,TRBV29-1,TRBJ2-7,NA,TRBD1
TGTGCCAGCAGCGGGGTTTTAGCGGGAGGATCCCTTAACAATGAGCAGTTCTTC,CASSGVLAGGSLNNEQFF,TRBV5-4,TRBJ2-1,NA,TRBD2
TGTGCCAGCAGCTTTGGGACAGGGGTGTTCGAGCAGTACTTC,CASSFGTGVFEQYF,TRBV11-2,TRBJ2-7,NA,TRBD1
TGTGCCAGTAGATTAGGACAGCCAAACACTGAAGCTTTCTTT,CASRLGQPNTEAFF,TRBV19,TRBJ1-1,once,NA
TGTGCCACCAGCAGGGAAGGACAGGGATCGTCACCCCTCCACTTT,CATSREGQGSSPLHF,TRBV15,TRBJ1-6,NA,TRBD1
TGTGCCAGCAGAAAACGGGGGGGGCCAAGCTCCTATAATTCACCCCTCCACTTT,CASRKRGGPSSYNSPLHF,TRBV25-1,TRBJ1-6,few,NA
TGTGCCAGCAGCTACTCGGCGGGGTTGATCTACGAGCAGTACTTC,CASSYSAGLIYEQYF,TRBV27,TRBJ2-7,NA,NA
TGTGCCAGCAGAAGAGAGGTGACTGAAGCTTTCTTT,CASRREVTEAFF,TRBV28,TRBJ1-1,NA,NA
TGTGCCAGCAGCTTCCCTGAGGGGGGGGAGTCCCAAGAGACCCAGTACTTC,CASSFPEGGESQETQYF,TRBV5-6,TRBJ2-5,NA,NA
TGTGCCAGCAGCTTAGGACAGAACACAGATACGCAGTATTTT,CASSLGQNTDTQYF,TRBV13,TRBJ2-3,NA,NA
TGTGCCAGCAGTTTTACAGAAGGCTACACCTTC,CASSFTEGYTF,TRBV25-1,TRBJ1-2,NA,NA
TGTGCCAGTAGTAGTCAAGTTGGAGGAGGCTACACCTTC,CASSSQVGGGYTF,TRBV19,TRBJ1-2,NA,NA
TGCGCCAGCAGCCAAGTGACGAGGGCTAATGAGCAGTTCTTC,CASSQVTRANEQFF,TRBV4-1,TRBJ2-1,NA,NA
TGCGCCAGCAGCCAACAGGGTCCGGAAAACATTCAGTACTTC,CASSQQGPENIQYF,TRBV4-1,TRBJ2-4,NA,NA
TGTGCCAGCAGCTTAGAACTAGCGGGGGGACAAGAGACCCAGTACTTC,CASSLELAGGQETQYF,TRBV7-8,TRBJ2-5,NA,TRBD2
TGCGCCAGCAGCTTGGCCGCGGGGATTCTTTACGAGCAGTACTTC,CASSLAAGILYEQYF,TRBV5-1,TRBJ2-7,NA,NA
TGCGCCAGCAACTTGGGGGGGCTGAGCACTGAAGCTTTCTTT,CASNLGGLSTEAFF,TRBV5-1,TRBJ1-1,NA,NA
TGTGCCAGCAGTTACGGGCGGGGGTCTGGCTACACCTTC,CASSYGRGSGYTF,TRBV6-5,TRBJ1-2,NA,NA
TGTGCAAGTCGCTTCTTTTACGAGCAGTACTTC,CASRFFYEQYF,TRBV12-2,TRBJ2-7,few,NA
TGTGCCAGCAGCGGGGGGATGGCAGGGGGGTATGAAAAACTGTTTTTT,CASSGGMAGGYEKLFF,TRBV11-2,TRBJ1-4,NA,TRBD1
TGTGCCAGCAGCTCCGGACAGGGGAGTTTAGCTAACTATGGCTACACCTTC,CASSSGQGSLANYGYTF,TRBV7-6,TRBJ1-2,once,TRBD1
TGTGCCGCGGGTTACCAAGAGACCCAGTACTTC,CAAGYQETQYF,TRBV6-1,TRBJ2-5,NA,NA
TGTGCCAGCAGTTTCGGTTCCAACACTGAAGCTTTCTTT,CASSFGSNTEAFF,TRBV7-3,TRBJ1-1,once,NA
TGTGCCAGCAGCGAACCTAAGACAGGGATGGATGAAGCTTTCTTT,CASSEPKTGMDEAFF,TRBV6-5,TRBJ1-1,NA,TRBD1
TGTGCCACCAGCAGAGACAGGGCGGATCAGCCCCAGCATTTT,CATSRDRADQPQHF,TRBV15,TRBJ1-5,NA,NA
TGTGCCATCAGTGAACCTAGCGGGAGGGACTACGAGCAGTACTTC,CAISEPSGRDYEQYF,TRBV10-3,TRBJ2-7,NA,TRBD2